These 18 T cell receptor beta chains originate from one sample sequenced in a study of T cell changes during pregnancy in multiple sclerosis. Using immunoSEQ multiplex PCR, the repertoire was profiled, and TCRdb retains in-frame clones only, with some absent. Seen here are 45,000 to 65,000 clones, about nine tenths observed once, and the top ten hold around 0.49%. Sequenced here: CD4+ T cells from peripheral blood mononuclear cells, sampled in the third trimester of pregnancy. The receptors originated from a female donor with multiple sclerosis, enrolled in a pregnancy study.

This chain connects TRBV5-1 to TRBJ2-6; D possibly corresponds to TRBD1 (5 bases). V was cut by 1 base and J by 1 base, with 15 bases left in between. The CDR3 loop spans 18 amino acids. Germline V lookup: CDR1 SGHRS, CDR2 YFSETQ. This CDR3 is CASSLWGGESSGANVLTF. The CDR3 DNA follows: TGCGCCAGCAGCTTGTGGGGCGGCGAAAGTTCTGGGGCCAACGTCCTGACTTTC.

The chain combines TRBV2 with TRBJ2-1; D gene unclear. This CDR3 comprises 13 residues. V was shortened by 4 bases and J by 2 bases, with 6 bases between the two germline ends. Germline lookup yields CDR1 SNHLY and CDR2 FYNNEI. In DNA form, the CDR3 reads TGTGCCAGCAGTGCTATACCCTACAATGAGCAGTTCTTC. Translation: CASSAIPYNEQFF.

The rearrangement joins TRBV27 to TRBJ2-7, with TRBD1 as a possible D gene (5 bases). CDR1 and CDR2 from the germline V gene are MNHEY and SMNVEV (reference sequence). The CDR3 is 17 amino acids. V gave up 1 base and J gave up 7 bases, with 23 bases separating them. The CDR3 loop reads CASSLFKGLPLEREQYF. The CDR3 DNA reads TGTGCCAGCAGTTTATTCAAGGGGCTCCCACTCGAAAGGGAGCAGTACTTC.

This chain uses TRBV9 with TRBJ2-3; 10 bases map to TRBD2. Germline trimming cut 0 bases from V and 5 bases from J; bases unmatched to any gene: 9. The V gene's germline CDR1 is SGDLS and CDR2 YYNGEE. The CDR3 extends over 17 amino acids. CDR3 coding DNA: TGTGCCAGCAGCGTAGAAGGAGCGGGGGGGAGGATAGATACGCAGTATTTT. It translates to CASSVEGAGGRIDTQYF.

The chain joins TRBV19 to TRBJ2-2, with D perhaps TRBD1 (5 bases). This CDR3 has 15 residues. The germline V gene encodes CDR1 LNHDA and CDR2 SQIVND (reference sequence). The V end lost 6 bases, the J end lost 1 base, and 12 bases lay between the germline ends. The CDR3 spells CASREYQGNTGELFF. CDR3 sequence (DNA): TGTGCCAGTAGGGAATACCAGGGGAACACCGGGGAGCTGTTTTTT.

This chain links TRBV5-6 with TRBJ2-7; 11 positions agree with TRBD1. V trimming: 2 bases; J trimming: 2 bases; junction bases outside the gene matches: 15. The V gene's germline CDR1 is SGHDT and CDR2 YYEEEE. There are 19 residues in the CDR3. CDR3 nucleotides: TGTGCCAGCAGCTTTCTTTCGTTCGATAGGACAGGGGGCGCCTACGAGCAGTACTTC. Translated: CASSFLSFDRTGGAYEQYF. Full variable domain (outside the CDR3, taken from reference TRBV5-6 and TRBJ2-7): DAGVTQSPTHLIKTRGQQVTLRCSPKSGHDTVSWYQQALGQGPQFIFQYYEEEERQRGNFPDRFSGHQFPNYSSELNVNALLLGDSALYLCASSFLSFDRTGGAYEQYFGPGTRLTVT.

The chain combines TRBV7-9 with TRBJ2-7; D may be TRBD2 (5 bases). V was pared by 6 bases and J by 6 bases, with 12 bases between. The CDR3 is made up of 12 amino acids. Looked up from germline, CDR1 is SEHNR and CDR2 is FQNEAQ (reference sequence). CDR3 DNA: TGTGCCAGCAGTACTAGTGGGGTCGAGCAGTACTTC. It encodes CASSTSGVEQYF.

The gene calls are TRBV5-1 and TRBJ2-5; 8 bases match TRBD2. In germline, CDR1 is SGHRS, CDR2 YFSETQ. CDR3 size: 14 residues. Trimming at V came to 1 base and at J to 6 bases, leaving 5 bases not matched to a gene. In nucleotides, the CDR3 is TGCGCCAGCAGCTTGTTGGCGGGGGGACAGACCCAGTACTTC. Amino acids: CASSLLAGGQTQYF.

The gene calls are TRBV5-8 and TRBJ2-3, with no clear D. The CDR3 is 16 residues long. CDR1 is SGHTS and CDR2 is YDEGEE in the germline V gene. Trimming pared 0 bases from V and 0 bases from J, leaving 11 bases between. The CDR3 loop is CASSLGEPTSTDTQYF. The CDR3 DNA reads TGTGCCAGCAGCTTGGGAGAACCAACTAGCACAGATACGCAGTATTTT.

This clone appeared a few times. The CDR3 loop reads CATGLGTEAFF. The CDR3 nucleotides read TGTGCCACCGGTCTTGGCACTGAAGCTTTCTTT. This chain connects TRBV6-1 to TRBJ1-1; unclear D gene. Trimming stripped 10 bases from V and 4 bases from J, with 10 bases between. The length of the CDR3 is 11 residues. Germline V CDR1 and CDR2: MNHNS, SASEGT.

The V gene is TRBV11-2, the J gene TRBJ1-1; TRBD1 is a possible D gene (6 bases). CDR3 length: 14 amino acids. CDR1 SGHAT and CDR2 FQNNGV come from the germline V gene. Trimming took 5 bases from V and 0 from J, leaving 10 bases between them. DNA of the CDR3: TGTGCCAGCAGCCGACAGGTCATGAACACTGAAGCTTTCTTT. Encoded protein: CASSRQVMNTEAFF.

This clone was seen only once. As DNA, the CDR3 is TGTGCCAGCAGCTTGAGAGGCCGTAATGAGCAGTTCTTC. Translated: CASSLRGRNEQFF. This chain links TRBV5-6 with TRBJ2-1; no reliable D call. The CDR3 sequence is 13 residues long. V was trimmed by 1 base and J by 7 bases, leaving 9 bases between them. Per germline, CDR1 SGHDT and CDR2 YYEEEE.

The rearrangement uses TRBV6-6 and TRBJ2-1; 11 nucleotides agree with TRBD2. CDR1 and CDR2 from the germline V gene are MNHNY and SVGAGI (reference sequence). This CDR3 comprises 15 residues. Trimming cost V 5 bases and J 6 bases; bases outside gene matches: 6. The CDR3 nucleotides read TGTGCCAGCAGTCTAGCGGGGGGCCAGGGCAATGAGCAGTTCTTC. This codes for CASSLAGGQGNEQFF.

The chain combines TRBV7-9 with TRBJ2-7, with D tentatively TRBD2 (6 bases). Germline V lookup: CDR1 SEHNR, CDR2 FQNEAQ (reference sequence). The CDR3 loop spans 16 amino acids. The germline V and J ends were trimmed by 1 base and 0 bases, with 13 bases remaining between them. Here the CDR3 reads CASSLEGGLSSYEQYF. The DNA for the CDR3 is TGTGCCAGCAGCTTAGAAGGAGGGCTCAGCTCCTACGAGCAGTACTTC. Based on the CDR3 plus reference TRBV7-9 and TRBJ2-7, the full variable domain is DTGVSQNPRHKITKRGQNVTFRCDPISEHNRLYWYRQTLGQGPEFLTYFQNEAQLEKSRLLSDRFSAERPKGSFSTLEIQRTEQGDSAMYLCASSLEGGLSSYEQYFGPGTRLTVT.

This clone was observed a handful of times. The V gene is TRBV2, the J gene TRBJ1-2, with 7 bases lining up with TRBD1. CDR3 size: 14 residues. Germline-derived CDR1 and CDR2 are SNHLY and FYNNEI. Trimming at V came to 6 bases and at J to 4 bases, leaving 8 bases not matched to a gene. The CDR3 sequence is CASSLLTGTYGYTF. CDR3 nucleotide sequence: TGTGCCAGCAGCCTTCTGACAGGGACCTATGGCTACACCTTC.

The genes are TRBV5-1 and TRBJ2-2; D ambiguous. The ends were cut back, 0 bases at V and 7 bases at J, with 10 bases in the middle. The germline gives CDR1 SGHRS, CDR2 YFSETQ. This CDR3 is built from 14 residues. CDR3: CASSLGQAHGELFF. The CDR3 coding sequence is TGCGCCAGCAGCTTGGGTCAGGCCCACGGGGAGCTGTTTTTT.

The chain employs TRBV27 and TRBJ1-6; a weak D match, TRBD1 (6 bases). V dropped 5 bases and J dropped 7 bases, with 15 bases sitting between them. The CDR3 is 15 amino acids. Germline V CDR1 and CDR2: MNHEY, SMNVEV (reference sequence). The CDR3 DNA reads TGTGCCAGCAGTCCCGACAGGAACGACAATTCACCCCTCCACTTT. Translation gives CASSPDRNDNSPLHF.

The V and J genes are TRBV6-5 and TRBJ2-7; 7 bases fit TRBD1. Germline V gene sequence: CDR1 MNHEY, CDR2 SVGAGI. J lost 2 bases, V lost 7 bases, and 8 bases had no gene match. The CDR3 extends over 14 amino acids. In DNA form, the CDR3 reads TGTGCCAGCACCCGCCTGGGACAGACCTACGAGCAGTACTTC. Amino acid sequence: CASTRLGQTYEQYF.